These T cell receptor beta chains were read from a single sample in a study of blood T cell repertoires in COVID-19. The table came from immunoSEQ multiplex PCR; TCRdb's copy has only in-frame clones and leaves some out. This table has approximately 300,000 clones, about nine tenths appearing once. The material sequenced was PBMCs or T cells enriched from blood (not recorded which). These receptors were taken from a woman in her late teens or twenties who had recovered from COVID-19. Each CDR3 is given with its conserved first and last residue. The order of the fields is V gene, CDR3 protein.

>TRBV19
CASSSLGEGDGANVLTF
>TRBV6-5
CASSFSTGASDGYTF
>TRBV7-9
CASSLEGHNTEAFF
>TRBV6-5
CASRETDTQYF
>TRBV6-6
CASSHRQGTNYGYTF
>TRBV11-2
CASSPRQGARTEAFF
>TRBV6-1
CASSEPGQMNTEAFF
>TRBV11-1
CASSLGGLAGYNEQFF
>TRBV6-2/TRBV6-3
CASSFAAGVGTQYF
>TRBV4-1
CASSQPGQRNYGYTF
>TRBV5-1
CASSLTSSGGIGTYNEQFF
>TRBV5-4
CASSSRPPSSSYEQYF
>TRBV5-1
CASMTTYQTDTSTDTQYF
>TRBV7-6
CASSLLAKNSYEQYF
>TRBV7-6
CASSLIDSLNEKLFF
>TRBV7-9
CASSPPIPTEAFF
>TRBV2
CASSGQQSAGNTIYF
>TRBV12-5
CASGLVPNSHYYTF
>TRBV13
CASSLGQQAFF
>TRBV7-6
CASSSGQGSSYNEQFF
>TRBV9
CASSSGPGQSTDTQYF
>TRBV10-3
CAITTGLAGYNEQFF
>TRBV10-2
CASSEGSDRDYNEQFF
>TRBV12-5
CASGSGGLAQETQYF
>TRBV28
CASSPRLAGAHEQYF
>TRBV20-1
CSAPTGAKAFF
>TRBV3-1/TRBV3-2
CASSQLSYEQYF
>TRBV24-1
CATSRDLGSHSGNTIYF
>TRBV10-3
CAISERGFDTEAFF
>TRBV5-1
CASSLEAGDSPLHF
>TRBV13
CASSLGLGGNQPQHF
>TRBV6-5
CASRLNSGNTIYF
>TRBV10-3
CALSVSGRDREQFF
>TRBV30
CAWSFAGLMLSYGYTF
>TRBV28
CASTGGEGQETQYF
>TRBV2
CASSEAPTTGTNQPQHF
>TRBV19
CASSHGSEAFF